These 10 T cell receptor beta chains share one sample of origin, sequenced in a study of T cell responses to AZD1222 COVID-19 vaccine. The data were produced by immunoSEQ multiplex PCR, yet TCRdb's version contains in-frame clones alone and is incomplete. The top ten hold roughly 3.2% of the sample, which has fewer than 120,000 clones, roughly 85% seen once. The sample here was peripheral blood, taken on day 0 of AZD1222 vaccination. The receptors stem from an adult in good health.

The chain carries TRBV3-1 (or the pseudogene TRBV3-2) and TRBJ1-2, with TRBD1 as a possible D gene (5 bases). Germline assignment: CDR1 LGHDT and CDR2 YNNKEL (reference sequence). This CDR3 is built from 17 residues. V was clipped by 5 bases and J by 8 bases, with 27 bases between them. For the CDR3, the DNA is TGTGCCAGCAGCTCGCACTCCCCCACGGGGGGAGGGCGCGGCTACACCTTC. It translates to CASSSHSPTGGGRGYTF.

Only one count was recorded for this clone. The gene calls are TRBV27 and TRBJ1-3; D is ambiguous. The V and J ends lost 2 bases and 0 bases respectively, with 8 bases between them. The germline gives CDR1 MNHEY, CDR2 SMNVEV (reference sequence). The CDR3 consists of 15 residues. The CDR3 reads CASSLSAVSGNTIYF. In DNA, the CDR3 is TGTGCCAGCAGTTTAAGCGCAGTCTCTGGAAACACCATATATTTT.

J is TRBJ1-2 and V is TRBV4-3; TRBD1 might be the D (5 bases). This CDR3 is 14 amino acids long. The ends were cut back, 0 bases at V and 8 bases at J, with 13 bases in the middle. Germline assignment: CDR1 LGHNA and CDR2 YSLEER. This CDR3 is CASSQDLGAWGYTF. CDR3 sequence (DNA): TGCGCCAGCAGCCAAGACTTAGGGGCCTGGGGCTACACCTTC.

The rearrangement links TRBV18 to TRBJ1-5, with D unclear. Germline lookup yields CDR1 KGHSH and CDR2 LQKENI. Deletions cut 5 bases from V and 8 bases from J, with 16 bases between. CDR3 length: 14 amino acids. CDR3: CASSATTGLEPQHF. CDR3 coding DNA: TGTGCCAGCTCAGCCACCACGGGCCTGGAGCCCCAGCATTTT.

CDR3 DNA: TGTGCCATCAGTGAGTCGAGGCAGGACAACTATGGCTACACCTTC. Residues: CAISESRQDNYGYTF. The rearrangement joins TRBV10-3 to TRBJ1-2; no reliable D call. Trimming cost V 0 bases and J 2 bases, with 10 bases left between them. CDR3 length equals 15 residues. The V gene's germline CDR1 is ENHRY and CDR2 SYGVKD.

The chain couples TRBV30 to TRBJ2-5; 7 nucleotides line up with TRBD1. The CDR3 length is 11 residues. CDR1 and CDR2 (germline): GTSNPN, SVGIG (reference sequence). V shed 7 bases, J shed 4 bases, and the junction held 3 bases outside the gene matches. This CDR3 is CAYRGVETQYF. The CDR3 coding sequence is TGTGCCTACAGGGGAGTAGAGACCCAGTACTTC. The full variable domain, rest sourced from reference TRBV30 and TRBJ2-5, is SQTIHQWPATLVQPVGSPLSLECTVEGTSNPNLYWYRQAAGRGLQLLFYSVGIGQISSEVPQNLSASRPQDRQFILSSKKLLLSDSGFYLCAYRGVETQYFGPGTRLLVL.

The chain couples TRBV7-9 to TRBJ1-2; possibly TRBD1 for D (5 bases). Germline CDR1 reads SEHNR; CDR2 reads FQNEAQ (reference sequence). The V and J ends lost 5 bases and 7 bases respectively, with 11 bases between them. The CDR3 extends over 12 amino acids. The CDR3: CASSLGDGGYTF. The CDR3 DNA reads as TGTGCCAGCAGCCTAGGGGATGGTGGCTACACCTTC.

The chain combines TRBV4-1 with TRBJ2-5; tentative D call: TRBD2 (5 bases). V lost 6 bases and J lost 1, with 12 bases in between. Germline lookup yields CDR1 MGHRA and CDR2 YSYEKL. CDR3 length: 14 amino acids. The CDR3 DNA reads as TGCGCCAGCAGTTTCAGCGGCACCCAAGAGACCCAGTACTTC. The encoded protein is CASSFSGTQETQYF.

V gene TRBV4-1 combines with J gene TRBJ2-2; D is possibly TRBD1 or TRBD2 (6 bases each). CDR3 length: 17 residues. The germline V and J ends were trimmed by 3 bases and 6 bases, with 20 bases remaining between them. Germline V gene lookup returns CDR1 MGHRA and CDR2 YSYEKL. The CDR3 protein is CASSQDPGGLGPGELFF. The CDR3 bases are TGCGCCAGCAGCCAGGACCCCGGGGGCCTGGGACCCGGGGAGCTGTTTTTT.

CDR3 region: CASSLEWSNHGEQFF. The CDR3 nucleotides read TGTGCCAGCAGCTTAGAGTGGAGCAACCATGGTGAGCAGTTCTTC. This chain uses TRBV11-1 with TRBJ2-1; D is undetermined. Trimming shortened V by 1 base and J by 9 bases, and 16 bases separated the two germline ends. CDR3 length: 15 residues. CDR1 and CDR2 from the germline V gene are SGHAT and FQDESV (reference sequence).